This TCR beta chain emerged from a study of blood T cells in healthy people across ages. Germline CDR1 SGHRS, CDR2 YFSETQ. The CDR3 extends over 12 amino acids. The use of a sample-barcoded 5' primer and a J-beta primer mix characterized a second PCR of about 6 to 11 cycles. Each cDNA was tagged by a template-switch adaptor containing 12 random nucleotides. One entry per CDR3 protein, called by TCRdb with MiXCR from the 5' RACE reads. Among approximately 900,000 distinct CDR3 sequences listed, roughly 50% were seen once. Study-wide results and limits: Per-million-T-cell TCR beta diversity fell roughly linearly with age.

This clonotype was detected many times. Its antigen is not known. One junction end disagrees with the germline gene, perhaps due to a read error. Specimen: blood. This TCR was sampled from a man younger than 45 in good health. This chain uses TRBV5-1 with TRBJ2-7; D possibly corresponds to TRBD2 (5 bases). CDR3 DNA: TGTGCCAGCAGCGTCGAGGGCTACGAGCAGTACTTC. It yields the protein CASSVEGYEQYF.